These T cell receptor beta chains were read from a single sample in a study of blood T cell repertoires in COVID-19. Sequenced by immunoSEQ multiplex PCR; TCRdb stores in-frame clones only, minus some. This sample has tens of thousands of clones, with roughly 87% found just once. Sequencing was carried out using peripheral blood. The receptors were gathered from a man aged 40-49 years with COVID-19, enrolled during active disease. Both conserved end residues are part of each CDR3. The D gene is left open where the match is weak. Size tells how often a clone was seen (once, few, many) or the class of an expanded clone, and some rows leave it out.

v_gene,j_gene,abundance,d_gene,CDR3aa,CDR3nt
TRBV19,TRBJ2-5,-,-,CASSIASTQETQYF,TGTGCCAGTAGTATAGCCAGTACCCAAGAGACCCAGTACTTC
TRBV6-5,TRBJ1-4,-,TRBD1,CASRAGTANEKLFF,TGTGCCAGCAGAGCAGGGACAGCTAATGAAAAACTGTTTTTT
TRBV3-1/TRBV3-2,TRBJ1-1,-,-,CASSRPQGTEAFF,TGTGCCAGCAGCCGCCCCCAGGGAACTGAAGCTTTCTTT
TRBV2,TRBJ1-3,-,-,CASRAASGNTIYF,TGTGCCAGCAGGGCGGCCTCTGGAAACACCATATATTTT
TRBV25-1,TRBJ1-1,-,-,CASRRNTEAFF,TGTGCCAGCAGGAGGAACACTGAAGCTTTCTTT
TRBV30,TRBJ1-1,-,-,CAWSVLLTANVNTEAFF,TGTGCCTGGAGTGTACTATTGACAGCGAACGTGAACACTGAAGCTTTCTTT
TRBV2,TRBJ2-5,-,-,CASSSGLARGTQYF,TGTGCCAGCAGTTCGGGACTCGCTCGCGGGACCCAGTACTTC
TRBV5-1,TRBJ1-5,-,-,CASSLSGLGPQHF,TGCGCCAGCAGCTTGTCGGGACTCGGGCCCCAGCATTTT
TRBV2,TRBJ1-2,-,-,CASTTQTGSSYGYTF,TGTGCCAGCACTACGCAGACAGGTTCCAGCTATGGCTACACCTTC
TRBV5-4,TRBJ2-7,-,-,CASSMTPTYEQYF,TGTGCCAGCAGTATGACACCAACCTACGAGCAGTACTTC
TRBV5-1,TRBJ2-7,-,TRBD1,CASSMGQSYEQYF,TGCGCCAGCAGCATGGGACAGTCTTACGAGCAGTACTTC
TRBV7-9,TRBJ2-5,-,-,CASSLVDSQETQYF,TGTGCCAGCAGCTTAGTGGACAGTCAAGAGACCCAGTACTTC
TRBV30,TRBJ1-4,-,TRBD1,CAWSRGTGPLDKLFF,TGTGCCTGGAGCCGCGGGACAGGACCGCTCGATAAACTGTTTTTT
TRBV28,TRBJ2-1,-,TRBD1,CASSAGQGAEQFF,TGTGCCAGCAGTGCGGGACAGGGCGCTGAGCAGTTCTTC
TRBV5-4,TRBJ2-3,-,TRBD2,CASSWGLAGVGGGDTQYF,TGTGCCAGCTCCTGGGGACTAGCGGGAGTTGGGGGCGGGGATACGCAGTATTTT
TRBV19,TRBJ2-1,few,-,CASSNPPPEYDNEQFF,TGTGCCAGTAGTAACCCACCCCCCGAGTACGACAATGAGCAGTTCTTC
TRBV2,TRBJ1-1,-,-,CASSADQGTEAFF,TGTGCCAGCAGTGCAGATCAGGGTACTGAAGCTTTCTTT
TRBV30,TRBJ2-7,-,-,CAWSVPGINYEQYF,TGTGCCTGGAGTGTACCGGGGATCAACTACGAGCAGTACTTC
TRBV3-1/TRBV3-2,TRBJ1-4,-,-,CASSPTGWSDEKLFF,TGTGCCAGCAGCCCTACAGGGTGGTCAGATGAAAAACTGTTTTTT
TRBV14,TRBJ2-7,-,-,CASSQAYSRGKNEQYF,TGTGCCAGCAGCCAAGCATATAGTCGAGGTAAGAACGAGCAGTACTTC
TRBV9,TRBJ2-1,-,-,CASSSYREQVDEQFF,TGTGCCAGCAGCTCATACAGGGAACAAGTGGATGAGCAGTTCTTC
TRBV2,TRBJ2-5,-,TRBD1,CANQRQGKQETQYF,TGTGCCAACCAACGACAGGGGAAGCAAGAGACCCAGTACTTC
TRBV15,TRBJ2-5,few,TRBD2,CATNDGLAGEETQYF,TGTGCCACCAACGACGGGCTAGCGGGGGAAGAGACCCAGTACTTC
TRBV19,TRBJ2-5,-,TRBD1,CASSMVTGGKETQYF,TGTGCCAGTAGTATGGTAACAGGGGGCAAAGAGACCCAGTACTTC
TRBV11-3,TRBJ2-7,few,TRBD2,CASSLVAGDGQYF,TGTGCCAGCAGCTTAGTGGCGGGGGATGGGCAGTACTTC
TRBV7-9,TRBJ1-2,-,TRBD1,CASSLVGQVVYYGYTF,TGTGCCAGCAGCTTAGTGGGACAGGTCGTCTACTATGGCTACACCTTC
TRBV6-5,TRBJ2-7,once,-,CASIKGDTLYEQYF,TGTGCCAGCATCAAAGGGGACACGTTATACGAGCAGTACTTC
TRBV7-9,TRBJ2-7,-,TRBD2,CASSYTGTRIDEQYF,TGTGCCAGCAGCTATACCGGGACTAGAATCGACGAGCAGTACTTC
TRBV2,TRBJ1-5,-,-,CASSDLPGQPQHF,TGTGCCAGCAGTGATTTACCCGGGCAGCCCCAGCATTTT
TRBV5-1,TRBJ2-7,-,TRBD1,CASSLQTGTYEQYF,TGCGCCAGCAGCTTGCAGACAGGGACGTACGAGCAGTACTTC
TRBV3-1/TRBV3-2,TRBJ2-1,once,-,CASSRYNEQFF,TGTGCCAGCAGTCGGTACAATGAGCAGTTCTTC
TRBV7-9,TRBJ2-2,few,-,CASSFLGELFF,TGTGCCAGCAGCTTCTTGGGGGAGCTGTTTTTT
TRBV3-1/TRBV3-2,TRBJ2-3,-,TRBD2,CASKQAGGPSTDTQYF,TGTGCCAGCAAACAGGCGGGAGGGCCGAGCACAGATACGCAGTATTTT